Below, 10 T cell receptor beta chains from the same sample are listed, as sequenced in a study of T cell changes during pregnancy in multiple sclerosis. Assay used: immunoSEQ multiplex PCR; TCRdb lists only in-frame clones, some missing. The table includes fewer than 85,000 clones, about nine tenths detected once. Source: peripheral blood, taken before pregnancy. The receptor source for this set is a female donor with multiple sclerosis, enrolled in a pregnancy study.

The chain is built from TRBV4-3 and TRBJ1-2; D is ambiguous. This CDR3 is 13 amino acids long. Germline CDR1 and CDR2: LGHNA and YSLEER. Deletions cut 0 bases from V and 4 bases from J, with 6 bases between. CDR3: CASSQESGYGYTF. The CDR3, as DNA: TGCGCCAGCAGCCAAGAATCAGGCTATGGCTACACCTTC.

This rearrangement joins TRBV7-6 to TRBJ2-2; D is possibly TRBD2 (5 bases). Trimming removed 2 bases from V and 6 bases from J, with 19 bases in between. This CDR3 has 17 amino acids. Germline CDR1 SGHVS, CDR2 FNYEAQ. The CDR3 bases are TGTGCCAGCAGCTTATGGGGTGGAGGAAGCTCGGCCGGGGAGCTGTTTTTT. Protein sequence: CASSLWGGGSSAGELFF.

The chain is built from TRBV5-6 and TRBJ1-1; maybe TRBD1 (6 bases). The ends were cut back, 1 base at V and 0 bases at J, with 10 bases in the middle. From germline, CDR1 is SGHDT and CDR2 YYEEEE. CDR3 length: 15 amino acids. Here the CDR3 reads CASSLSRGLNTEAFF. The DNA for the CDR3 is TGTGCCAGCAGCTTGTCCAGGGGCTTGAACACTGAAGCTTTCTTT.

This clone showed up just once. CDR3 DNA sequence: TGTGCCAGCAGCGAGACAGGGGGCTGGAACACTGAAGCTTTCTTT. This codes for CASSETGGWNTEAFF. V usage is TRBV2 and J usage is TRBJ1-1; TRBD1 agrees at 10 bases. J gave up 1 base and V 6 bases, and 5 bases lay outside the gene matches. The CDR3 is 15 amino acids. Per germline, CDR1 SNHLY and CDR2 FYNNEI.

This clone has only one observation. V usage is TRBV13 and J usage is TRBJ1-1, with D possibly being TRBD1 (5 bases). Germline CDR1 and CDR2: PRHDT and FYEKMQ (reference sequence). Trimming took off 5 bases at V and 0 bases at J, with 7 bases between the two ends. The CDR3 is 13 residues long. In DNA form, the CDR3 reads TGTGCCAGCAGCCGGGGGGTGAACACTGAAGCTTTCTTT. This translates into CASSRGVNTEAFF.

This clone has just a few counts. This rearrangement joins TRBV25-1 to TRBJ1-3, with D uncertain. Trimming shortened V by 4 bases and J by 5 bases, and 9 bases separated the two germline ends. The germline V gene has CDR1 MGHDK and CDR2 SYGVNS. There are 13 residues in the CDR3. The CDR3 loop is CASSGPERNTIYF. The CDR3 nucleotides read TGTGCCAGCAGTGGCCCGGAGAGAAACACCATATATTTT.

This sequence joins TRBV11-3 and TRBJ1-1, with 7 bases lining up with TRBD1. The CDR3 extends over 14 amino acids. The V gene end was trimmed by 3 bases and the J gene end by 3 bases; junction bases not matched to a gene: 4. Germline V lookup: CDR1 SGHNT, CDR2 YENEEA. For the CDR3, the DNA is TGTGCCAGCAGCTTTGCAGGGGGTTACACTGAAGCTTTCTTT. It translates to CASSFAGGYTEAFF.

CDR3 DNA: TGTGCCAGCAGCTTATTATCTGGCTCTGAAGCTTTCTTT. Its protein product is CASSLLSGSEAFF. The chain is built from TRBV7-9 and TRBJ1-1; D is unresolved. The V gene lost 2 bases and the J gene lost 6 bases, with 10 bases spanning the gap. Per germline, CDR1 SEHNR and CDR2 FQNEAQ (reference sequence). This CDR3 is built from 13 residues.

The rearrangement uses TRBV2 and TRBJ2-1; D remains unclear. V lost 8 bases and J lost 7, with 6 bases in between. This CDR3 spans 10 amino acids. Germline V lookup: CDR1 SNHLY, CDR2 FYNNEI. The CDR3 spells CASGRNEQFF. In DNA, the CDR3 is TGTGCCAGCGGCCGAAATGAGCAGTTCTTC.

The chain is built from TRBV28 and TRBJ1-2, with 12 nucleotides matching TRBD1. CDR3 length: 16 amino acids. J gave up 12 bases and V 4 bases, and 15 bases lay outside the gene matches. In germline, CDR1 is MDHEN, CDR2 SYDVKM. CDR3 bases: TGTGCCAGCAGTTCGTCGGAATGGGACAGGGGGCGAGCACACACCTTC. Translating gives CASSSSEWDRGRAHTF.